These 17 T cell receptor beta chains share one sample of origin, sequenced in a study of blood T cell repertoires in COVID-19. Method: immunoSEQ multiplex PCR; TCRdb's copy keeps in-frame clones and lacks some. Among over 200,000 clones listed, around 84% were seen once. Sequencing used PBMCs or T cells enriched from blood (not recorded which). All receptors come from a man in his late teens or twenties who had recovered from COVID-19.

The CDR3 coding sequence is TGTGCCAGTAAAGACAGGAACGGATTTGGCTACACCTTC. Amino acids: CASKDRNGFGYTF. This chain connects TRBV19 to TRBJ1-2; perhaps TRBD1 as D (6 bases). The CDR3 totals 13 residues. The V and J ends lost 7 bases and 7 bases respectively, with 16 bases between them. Germline CDR1 is LNHDA and CDR2 is SQIVND (reference sequence).

This chain links TRBV5-5 with TRBJ1-3, with D perhaps TRBD1 (5 bases). CDR3 length: 15 amino acids. Germline V gene lookup returns CDR1 SGHKS and CDR2 YYEKEE (reference sequence). V was shortened by 4 bases and J by 4 bases, with 15 bases between the two germline ends. The CDR3 reads CASSLGGAGGNTIYF. DNA for the CDR3: TGTGCCAGCAGCCTGGGAGGGGCGGGAGGAAACACCATATATTTT.

V usage is TRBV28 and J usage is TRBJ1-4; TRBD1 is a possible D gene (6 bases). The V gene lost 3 bases and the J gene lost 4 bases, with 12 bases spanning the gap. This CDR3 comprises 15 residues. CDR1 and CDR2 from the germline V gene are MDHEN and SYDVKM. The CDR3 loop reads CASSLGGAGNEKLFF. DNA of the CDR3: TGTGCCAGCAGTTTGGGGGGGGCAGGTAATGAAAAACTGTTTTTT.

As regards this clone: One end of the junction fails to match germline, which may point to a read error. V and J are TRBV5-4 and TRBJ2-5, with TRBD1 matching 10 bases. The CDR3 length is 15 residues. Germline CDR1 and CDR2: SGHNT and YYREEE (reference sequence). The CDR3 reads CASNLAGTGEETQYF. The CDR3 DNA is TGTGCCAGCAACTTGGCGGGGACAGGGGAAGAGACCCAGTACTTC.

The V call is TRBV2, the J call TRBJ2-3; 7 bases match TRBD1. The trim removed 4 bases at V and 5 bases at J, leaving 3 bases unmatched. Germline-derived CDR1 and CDR2 are SNHLY and FYNNEI. The CDR3 has 13 residues. For the CDR3, the DNA is TGTGCCAGCAGTGCACAGGGGAAAGATACGCAGTATTTT. Translated, it gives CASSAQGKDTQYF.

The chain recombines TRBV24-1 with TRBJ2-2; 8 bases are shared with TRBD1. The CDR3 consists of 16 residues. V was pared by 6 bases and J by 4 bases, with 9 bases of the junction left unmatched. CDR1 and CDR2 (germline): KGHDR, SFDVKD. Written as DNA, the CDR3 is TGTGCCACCAGTCCGGTCAGGACAGGGACCACCGGGGAGCTGTTTTTT. The encoded protein is CATSPVRTGTTGELFF.

This clone was detected only once. The J gene is TRBJ2-6, the V gene TRBV3-1 (or the pseudogene TRBV3-2), with unresolved D. Germline V gives CDR1 LGHDT, CDR2 YNNKEL (reference sequence). The CDR3 has 13 amino acids. V lost 4 bases to trimming and J lost 4 bases, with 5 bases between them. CDR3 in amino acids: CASSPRGANVLTF. CDR3 nucleotide sequence: TGTGCCAGCAGCCCGCGGGGGGCCAACGTCCTGACTTTC.

The chain joins TRBV19 to TRBJ1-2, with D unresolved. Trimming took off 5 bases at V and 4 bases at J, with 8 bases between the two ends. Germline values: CDR1 LNHDA, CDR2 SQIVND (reference sequence). The CDR3 contains 12 residues. CDR3 sequence reads: CASSQVSYGYTF. CDR3 nucleotide sequence: TGTGCCAGTAGTCAGGTTAGCTATGGCTACACCTTC.

The rearrangement links TRBV19 to TRBJ2-5; the match to TRBD2 covers 8 bases. V shed 1 base and J 5 bases; nucleotides not matched to a gene: 3. The CDR3 runs 14 residues. Per germline, CDR1 LNHDA and CDR2 SQIVND (reference sequence). The CDR3 sequence: CASSIGAGEETQYF. DNA for the CDR3: TGTGCCAGTAGTATAGGAGCGGGAGAGGAGACCCAGTACTTC.

The chain employs TRBV28 and TRBJ2-7, with 8 positions matching TRBD2. Germline V gene lookup returns CDR1 MDHEN and CDR2 SYDVKM. The CDR3 spans 15 residues. The V gene end was trimmed by 5 bases and the J gene end by 2 bases; junction bases not matched to a gene: 8. The CDR3 DNA is TGTGCCAGCAGTCCCTTTGCGGGAGGAACCTACGAGCAGTACTTC. Encoded protein: CASSPFAGGTYEQYF.

The chain couples TRBV11-1 to TRBJ2-7; the match to TRBD1 covers 9 bases. The V segment lost 0 bases and the J segment 2 bases; nucleotides outside the gene matches: 2. Germline CDR1 and CDR2: SGHAT and FQDESV (reference sequence). CDR3 length: 15 amino acids. CDR3 in amino acids: CASSLAGTGTYEQYF. The CDR3 nucleotides read TGTGCCAGCAGCTTAGCCGGGACAGGGACCTACGAGCAGTACTTC.

The chain couples TRBV29-1 to TRBJ1-2; TRBD1 aligns across 9 bases. CDR3 length: 13 residues. V was pared by 7 bases and J by 5 bases, with 8 bases of the junction left unmatched. Germline V gives CDR1 SQVTM, CDR2 ANQGSEA. CDR3 in amino acids: CSAGQGQGYGYTF. CDR3 sequence (DNA): TGCAGCGCAGGACAGGGGCAAGGGTATGGCTACACCTTC.

The genes are TRBV5-1 and TRBJ1-6, with D possibly being TRBD1 (5 bases). This CDR3 has 17 amino acids. The germline gives CDR1 SGHRS, CDR2 YFSETQ. Trimming took off 0 bases at V and 4 bases at J, with 14 bases between the two ends. CDR3 DNA: TGCGCCAGCAGCTTGGAGGTCAGGGCCGGGTATAATTCACCCCTCCACTTT. Protein: CASSLEVRAGYNSPLHF.

The gene calls are TRBV2 and TRBJ2-3, with 13 bases lining up with TRBD2. J was trimmed by 2 bases and V by 5 bases; bases with no gene match: 4. The length of the CDR3 is 16 residues. CDR1 is SNHLY and CDR2 is FYNNEI in the germline V gene. The CDR3, as DNA: TGTGCCAGCAGTCTTGGGACTAGCGGGGTCACAGATACGCAGTATTTT. It is translated as CASSLGTSGVTDTQYF.

The chain employs TRBV11-3 and TRBJ2-1; no firm D call. V lost 0 bases and J lost 0, with 9 bases in between. The germline V gene encodes CDR1 SGHNT and CDR2 YENEEA. The CDR3 extends over 16 amino acids. The CDR3 sequence: CASSLDYSYSYNEQFF. The CDR3 DNA sequence: TGTGCCAGCAGCTTAGACTACAGTTACTCCTACAATGAGCAGTTCTTC.

CDR3 coding DNA: TGCGCCAGCAGCGGGACCGGGACAGGGGGCGCGAGAAATGGCTACACCTTC. Its translation: CASSGTGTGGARNGYTF. The rearrangement joins TRBV5-1 to TRBJ1-2, with 12 bases identical to TRBD1. The CDR3 covers 17 residues. Trimming at V came to 4 bases and at J to 6 bases, leaving 13 bases not matched to a gene. Germline CDR1 and CDR2: SGHRS and YFSETQ.

This sequence joins TRBV9 and TRBJ2-7; the D gene is possibly TRBD2 (6 bases). The CDR3 contains 15 residues. Trimming stripped 0 bases from V and 1 base from J, with 11 bases between. Germline V gene lookup returns CDR1 SGDLS and CDR2 YYNGEE. The CDR3 sequence is CASSVDGSASYEQYF. DNA of the CDR3: TGTGCCAGCAGCGTAGACGGGAGCGCTTCCTACGAGCAGTACTTC.